A selection of T cell receptor beta chains follows, all from one sample in a study of regulatory T cells in long-lasting Graves disease. TCRdb used MiXCR to reprocess the multiplex PCR reads, holding one entry per CDR3 protein. The data hold about 620,000 distinct CDR3 sequences, with approximately 15% observed a single time. These same data were also listed under a study on T cells in Graves' hyperthyroidism and ophthalmopathy.

Specimen: peripheral blood mononuclear cells (PBMCs), collected at new diagnosis, from a patient treated with antithyroid drugs. These TCRs come from a woman aged 25 to 45 with Graves disease. CDR3s include the opening cysteine and the closing phenylalanine or tryptophan. A D gene is named only where the DNA matches it firmly. Clone size, where shown, is once, few, many, or a class for clones that have expanded.

few,TRBJ1-4,NA,TRBV19,CASSIAGIGNEKLFF,TGTGCCAGTAGTATTGCCGGGATAGGGAATGAAAAACTGTTTTTT
many,TRBJ1-5,TRBD1,TRBV28,CASSSLKGTGFSNQPQHF,TGTGCCAGCAGTTCCCTCAAGGGGACAGGATTTAGCAATCAGCCCCAGCATTTT
NA,TRBJ2-1,NA,TRBV7-3,CASSLDETSNNEQFF,TGTGCCAGCAGCCTCGACGAGACGTCTAACAATGAGCAGTTCTTC
many,TRBJ1-4,TRBD1,TRBV28,CASSPQGSRAEKLFF,TGTGCCAGCAGTCCACAGGGGAGTAGGGCTGAAAAACTGTTTTTT
NA,TRBJ2-2,NA,TRBV9,CASSVVTVGRTTGEPFF,TGTGCCAGCAGCGTAGTCACCGTTGGGAGGACCACCGGGGAGCCGTTTTTT
few,TRBJ2-5,NA,TRBV7-9,CASRIVGASQETQYF,TGTGCCAGCAGGATTGTCGGGGCCTCACAAGAGACCCAGTACTTC
many,TRBJ2-1,TRBD1,TRBV7-2,CASSFTGTGRFNEQFF,TGTGCCAGCAGCTTTACCGGGACAGGGAGATTCAATGAGCAGTTCTTC
few,TRBJ2-5,NA,TRBV15,CATSRDRAGFGETQYF,TGTGCCACCAGCAGAGATCGGGCGGGTTTCGGGGAGACCCAGTACTTC
many,TRBJ1-4,TRBD1,TRBV5-8,CASSSSGGTTNEKLFF,TGTGCCAGCAGCTCGTCAGGGGGTACAACTAATGAAAAACTGTTTTTT
few,TRBJ1-5,NA,TRBV19,CASSIQNQPQHF,TGTGCCAGTAGTATTCAGAATCAGCCCCAGCATTTT
many,TRBJ2-7,NA,TRBV20-1,CSARDPGFDEQYF,TGCAGTGCTAGAGATCCCGGCTTCGACGAGCAGTACTTC
few,TRBJ2-5,NA,TRBV18,CASSVQNSWETQYF,TGTGCCAGCTCAGTACAAAACTCCTGGGAGACCCAGTACTTC
once,TRBJ2-2,NA,TRBV9,CASSVGGPTGELFF,TGTGCCAGCAGCGTAGGGGGACCCACCGGGGAGCTGTTTTTT
many,TRBJ2-7,TRBD1,TRBV7-3,CASSLRTGGLYEQYF,TGTGCCAGCAGCTTAAGGACAGGGGGGCTCTACGAGCAGTACTTC
NA,TRBJ2-1,TRBD2,TRBV4-2,CASSQGPVAGGSYNEQFF,TGTGCCAGCAGCCAAGGCCCGGTAGCGGGGGGCTCCTACAATGAGCAGTTCTTC
many,TRBJ1-5,NA,TRBV28,CASSLSSYSNQPQHF,TGTGCCAGCAGTTTAAGCAGTTATAGCAATCAGCCCCAGCATTTT
NA,TRBJ1-2,NA,TRBV29-1,CSVGQTDGYTF,TGCAGCGTTGGACAGACGGATGGCTACACCTTC
few,TRBJ1-3,NA,TRBV5-4,CASSLTGSAGNTIYF,TGTGCCAGCAGCTTGACAGGCTCGGCAGGAAACACCATATATTTT
few,TRBJ2-7,NA,TRBV5-5,CASSRQAGYYEQYF,TGTGCCAGCAGCCGACAGGCAGGTTACTACGAGCAGTACTTC
few,TRBJ2-3,NA,TRBV20-1,CSASRALPSTDTQYF,TGCAGTGCTAGTCGGGCCCTTCCTAGCACAGATACGCAGTATTTT
NA,TRBJ1-5,NA,TRBV20-1,CSARGGVNQPPHF,TGCAGTGCTAGGGGAGGGGTCAATCAGCCCCCGCATTTT
many,TRBJ2-7,TRBD1,TRBV7-9,CASSQYAGGQGSYEQYF,TGTGCCAGCAGCCAATACGCCGGGGGACAGGGCTCCTACGAGCAGTACTTC
NA,TRBJ1-1,NA,TRBV18,CASSPWQGTEAFF,TGTGCCAGCTCACCGTGGCAGGGAACTGAAGCTTTCTTT
NA,TRBJ1-1,NA,TRBV19,CASSISSRAQGQAFF,TGTGCCAGTAGTATATCCTCCCGGGCCCAGGGACAAGCTTTCTTT
few,TRBJ2-7,TRBD2,TRBV5-1,CASSPQTSGSINEQYF,TGCGCCAGCAGCCCCCAGACTAGCGGGAGTATCAACGAGCAGTACTTC
few,TRBJ1-1,NA,TRBV6-1,CASDGTQHTEASF,TGTGCCAGTGACGGGACCCAACACACTGAAGCTTCCTTT
NA,TRBJ2-7,TRBD2,TRBV4-1,CAVEWRGNSSYEQYF,TGCGCCGTTGAATGGCGGGGGAACAGCTCCTACGAGCAGTACTTC
many,TRBJ2-2,TRBD1,TRBV7-9,CASSLDRQGPNRELFF,TGTGCCAGCAGCTTAGATCGACAGGGGCCGAACCGGGAGCTGTTTTTT
few,TRBJ2-7,NA,TRBV4-1,CASSRGGRTDSYEQYF,TGCGCCAGCAGCCGAGGCGGCCGGACTGACTCCTACGAGCAGTACTTC
NA,TRBJ2-5,TRBD1,TRBV19,CASSGVGTGALKTQYF,TGTGCCAGTAGTGGAGTGGGGACAGGGGCTTTGAAGACCCAGTACTTC
many,TRBJ1-4,TRBD1,TRBV3-1,CASSQTGGAGKLFF,TGTGCCAGCAGCCAAACAGGGGGCGCCGGAAAACTGTTTTTT
many,TRBJ1-5,NA,TRBV7-9,CASSLAERKQPQHF,TGTGCCAGCAGCTTAGCGGAGCGTAAGCAGCCCCAGCATTTT
NA,TRBJ2-3,TRBD2,TRBV20-1,CSATSLAGVRDTQYF,TGCAGTGCGACTTCCCTAGCGGGAGTCCGGGATACGCAGTATTTT
few,TRBJ2-3,NA,TRBV20-1,CSARLVVGNTQYF,TGCAGTGCCAGACTAGTGGTCGGTAATACGCAGTATTTT
NA,TRBJ1-3,NA,TRBV28,CASFKVGQGISRNTIYF,TGTGCCAGCTTTAAGGTCGGGCAGGGTATTTCTAGAAACACCATATATTTT
few,TRBJ1-2,NA,TRBV5-4,CASSFQQDYGYTF,TGTGCCAGCAGCTTCCAACAGGACTATGGCTACACCTTC
NA,TRBJ2-7,NA,TRBV7-2,CASSPPGTRITEQYF,TGTGCCAGCAGCCCGCCCGGGACAAGAATAACCGAGCAGTACTTC
NA,TRBJ2-3,TRBD2,TRBV10-1,CASSESGLAGEADTQYF,TGCGCCAGCAGTGAGTCTGGACTAGCGGGAGAGGCAGATACGCAGTATTTT
many,TRBJ2-7,NA,TRBV12-3/TRBV12-4,CASSLAPQDEQYF,TGTGCCAGCAGTTTAGCCCCCCAGGATGAGCAGTACTTC